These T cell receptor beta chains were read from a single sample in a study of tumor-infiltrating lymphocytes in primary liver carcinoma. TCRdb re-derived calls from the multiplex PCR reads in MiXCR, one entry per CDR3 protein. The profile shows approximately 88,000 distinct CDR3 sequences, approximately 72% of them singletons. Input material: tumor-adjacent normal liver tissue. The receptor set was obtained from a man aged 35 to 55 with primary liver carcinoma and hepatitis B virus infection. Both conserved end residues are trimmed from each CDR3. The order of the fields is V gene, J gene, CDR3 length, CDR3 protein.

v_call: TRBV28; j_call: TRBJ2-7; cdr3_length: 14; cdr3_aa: ASSLVASRSSYEQY
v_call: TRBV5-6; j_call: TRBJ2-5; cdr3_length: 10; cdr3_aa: VSSSMKETQY
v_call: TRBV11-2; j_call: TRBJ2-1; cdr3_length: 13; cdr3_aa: ANSHESGSANEQF
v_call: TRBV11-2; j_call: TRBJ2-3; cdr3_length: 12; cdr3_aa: ASSLGRDTDTQY
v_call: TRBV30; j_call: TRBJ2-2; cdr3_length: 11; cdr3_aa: AMDREDTGELF
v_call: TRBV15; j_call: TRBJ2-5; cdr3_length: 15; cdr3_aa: ATNRVGSRDLGETQY
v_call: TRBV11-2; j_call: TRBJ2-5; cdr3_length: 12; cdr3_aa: VSSPTGGRETQY
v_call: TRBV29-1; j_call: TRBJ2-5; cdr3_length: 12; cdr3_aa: SVGGLAGDETQY
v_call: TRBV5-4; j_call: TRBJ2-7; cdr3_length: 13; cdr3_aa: ASSKILAGGDKEY
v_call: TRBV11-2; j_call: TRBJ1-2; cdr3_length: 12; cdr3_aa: VSSASVAKYGYT
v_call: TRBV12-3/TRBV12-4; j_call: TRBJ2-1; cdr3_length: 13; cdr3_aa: ASSFSTLRLYEQF
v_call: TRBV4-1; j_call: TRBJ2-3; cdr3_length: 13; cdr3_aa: ATSQEPSGTDTQY
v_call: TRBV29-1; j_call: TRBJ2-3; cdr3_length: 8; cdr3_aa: SVVQHMQY
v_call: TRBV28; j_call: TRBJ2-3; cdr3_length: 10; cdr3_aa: VSSFVLDTQY
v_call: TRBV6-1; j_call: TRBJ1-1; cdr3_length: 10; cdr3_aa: GSSDRDTEAF
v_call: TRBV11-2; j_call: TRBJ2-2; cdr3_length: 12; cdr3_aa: VSSLSRNTGGLF
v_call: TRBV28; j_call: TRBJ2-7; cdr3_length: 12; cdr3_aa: ASSFGQGRDEQY
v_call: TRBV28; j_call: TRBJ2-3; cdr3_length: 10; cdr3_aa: ATLNPTDTQY
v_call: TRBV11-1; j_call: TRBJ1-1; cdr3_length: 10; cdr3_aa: ASSLRGSEAF
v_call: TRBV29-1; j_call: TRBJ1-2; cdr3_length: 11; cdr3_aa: SVGTNADYGYT
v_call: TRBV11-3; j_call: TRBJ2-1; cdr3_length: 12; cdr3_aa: ANSLIWTSNEQL
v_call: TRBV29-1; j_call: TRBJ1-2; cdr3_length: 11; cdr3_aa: SVGTSGAFGYT
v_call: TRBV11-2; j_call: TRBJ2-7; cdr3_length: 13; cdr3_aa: PSSPGPGTTYEQY
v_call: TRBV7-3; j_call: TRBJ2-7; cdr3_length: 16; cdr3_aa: ASSLNETSGTWDYEQY
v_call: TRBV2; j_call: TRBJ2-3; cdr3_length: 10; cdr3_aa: ASSENIDTQY
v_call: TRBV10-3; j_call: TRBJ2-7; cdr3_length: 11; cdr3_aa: AIGESGSYEQY
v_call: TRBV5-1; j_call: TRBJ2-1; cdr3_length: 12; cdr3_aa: ASSLMASGREQF
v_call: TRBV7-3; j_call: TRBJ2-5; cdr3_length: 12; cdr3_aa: ASSLTVTSETQY
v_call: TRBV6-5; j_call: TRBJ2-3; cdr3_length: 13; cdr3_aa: ANSTGQGGTDTQY
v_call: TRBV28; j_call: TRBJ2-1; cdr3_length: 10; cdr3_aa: ASRETGTGQF
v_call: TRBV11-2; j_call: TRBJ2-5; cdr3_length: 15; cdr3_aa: TSSLVSGGSRQETRY
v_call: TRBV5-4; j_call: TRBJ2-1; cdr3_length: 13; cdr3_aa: ANSTGYSSYNEQF
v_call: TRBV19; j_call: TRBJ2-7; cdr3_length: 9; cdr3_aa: ATSPRGEQY
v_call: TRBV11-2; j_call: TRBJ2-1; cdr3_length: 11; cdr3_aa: DSSRLGLQEQF
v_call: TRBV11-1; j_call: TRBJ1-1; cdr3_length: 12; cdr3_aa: ANSPGQRNTEAF
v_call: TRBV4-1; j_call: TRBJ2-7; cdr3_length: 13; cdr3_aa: ASRQEYGQSYEQY